The 28 T cell receptor beta chains below come from one sample, sequenced in a study of regulatory T cells in long-lasting Graves disease. Time point noted: newly diagnosed GD, antithyroid drugs for less than 3 months. Following extraction of RNA from PBMCs, that RNA was used to make the TCR library. To make TCR beta libraries, researchers used iRepertoire HTBI primers and Arm-PCR of CDR3 regions. TCRdb re-derived calls from the multiplex PCR reads in MiXCR, one entry per CDR3 protein. The table includes around 250,000 distinct CDR3 sequences, over 20% detected once. The sample here was peripheral blood mononuclear cells (PBMCs), taken at new diagnosis, from a patient treated with antithyroid drugs. The source is a female donor with Graves disease.

The chain employs TRBV20-1 and TRBJ1-6; D is perhaps TRBD1 (6 bases). CDR3 size: 13 residues. The germline gives CDR1 DFQATT, CDR2 SNEGSKA (reference sequence). Trimming removed 5 bases at V and 7 bases at J, with 12 bases between. CDR3 sequence (DNA): TGCAGTGCTCGGAGGACAGCAAATTCACCCCTCCACTTT. It is translated as CSARRTANSPLHF.

This clonotype was seen ten or more times. This chain links TRBV24-1 with TRBJ2-2, with D possibly matching TRBD2 (7 bases). Germline V lookup: CDR1 KGHDR, CDR2 SFDVKD. This CDR3 comprises 16 residues. Trimming left V 5 bases short and J 1 base short, with 13 bases between. The CDR3 sequence: CATSALGGGNTGELFF. DNA of the CDR3: TGTGCCACCAGTGCCCTAGGGGGGGGGAACACCGGGGAGCTGTTTTTT.

This clonotype came up a few times. Just one base apart from a much larger clone, this may be a read error. The chain has TRBV11-3 and TRBJ2-1, with D possibly matching TRBD2 (5 bases). Germline CDR1 and CDR2: SGHNT and YENEEA. This CDR3 contains 14 residues. V was clipped by 5 bases and J by 5 bases, with 13 bases between them. DNA of the CDR3: TGTGCCAGCAGCCGCGACTACCAAAACAATGAGCAGTTCTTC. This codes for CASSRDYQNNEQFF.

As concerns this clonotype: This may be a read error, as it is one base from a much larger clone. The rearrangement joins TRBV12-3 or TRBV12-4 to TRBJ2-2, with D perhaps TRBD2 (5 bases). The CDR3 contains 16 residues. The CDR3: CASSLRSQRNTGELSF. The CDR3 nucleotides read TGTGCCAGCAGTTTACGTAGCCAGAGGAACACCGGGGAGCTGTCTTTT.

With regard to this clonotype: A read error may be the cause here, since a much bigger clone is one base away. The genes are TRBV15 and TRBJ1-5; perhaps TRBD1 as D (6 bases). CDR3 length: 17 residues. Germline loops: CDR1 LNHNV, CDR2 YYDKDF (reference sequence). V was trimmed by 0 bases and J by 2 bases, leaving 14 bases between them. The CDR3 here is CATSRDSGGGGNQPQHF. The DNA of the CDR3 is TGTGCCACCAGCAGAGATTCGGGGGGCGGTGGCAATCAGCCCCAGCATTTT.

This clonotype was seen ten or more times. The rearrangement uses TRBV11-2 and TRBJ1-1, with 7 bases matching TRBD1. Per germline, CDR1 SGHAT and CDR2 FQNNGV. The CDR3 consists of 13 residues. The ends lost 5 bases at V and 6 bases at J; junction bases unmatched: 6. The CDR3 sequence is CASSLQGLPEAFF. The CDR3 nucleotides are TGTGCCAGCAGCCTACAGGGGCTCCCTGAAGCTTTCTTT. Filled out from reference TRBV11-2 and TRBJ1-1, the complete variable domain reads EAGVAQSPRYKIIEKRQSVAFWCNPISGHATLYWYQQILGQGPKLLIQFQNNGVVDDSQLPKDRFSAERLKGVDSTLKIQPAKLEDSAVYLCASSLQGLPEAFFGQGTRLTVV.

This clonotype was detected only a few times. J is TRBJ1-6 and V is TRBV20-1, with D perhaps TRBD1 (6 bases). CDR1 is DFQATT, CDR2 SNEGSKA, per germline (reference sequence). Trimming took 6 bases from V and 10 from J, leaving 13 bases between them. The CDR3 extends over 12 amino acids. CDR3 in DNA: TGCAGTGCAAAACAGGGAAACTCACCCCTCCACTTT. It translates to CSAKQGNSPLHF.

Ten or more counts support this clonotype. This CDR3 is CASRLTGDVSYEQYF. CDR3 DNA sequence: TGTGCCAGCAGACTCACAGGGGATGTCTCCTACGAGCAGTACTTC. The chain recombines TRBV2 with TRBJ2-7, with 7 nucleotides matching TRBD1. CDR3 length equals 15 residues. Per the germline V gene, CDR1 is SNHLY and CDR2 is FYNNEI. J gave up 0 bases and V 6 bases, and 8 bases lay outside the gene matches.

The V and J genes are TRBV14 and TRBJ1-1; D is undetermined. The germline V gene has CDR1 SGHDN and CDR2 FVKESK. V dropped 4 bases and J dropped 3 bases, with 15 bases sitting between them. The CDR3 contains 15 residues. This chain's CDR3 is CASSPLTTRYTEAFF. DNA of the CDR3: TGTGCCAGCAGCCCCCTTACGACCAGATACACTGAAGCTTTCTTT.

The J gene is TRBJ2-1, the V gene TRBV4-3; D might be TRBD1 (6 bases). Trimming pared 4 bases from V and 7 bases from J, leaving 14 bases between. The germline CDR1 and CDR2 sequences are LGHNA and YSLEER. The CDR3 is 14 amino acids. The CDR3 nucleotides are TGCGCCAGCAGCCCAGATTGGCAGGGGAATGAGCAGTTCTTC. Protein product: CASSPDWQGNEQFF.

The genes are TRBV5-4 and TRBJ1-6; 9 bases match TRBD1. Germline assignment: CDR1 SGHNT and CDR2 YYREEE (reference sequence). The CDR3 is 14 amino acids. V shed 4 bases, J shed 9 bases, and the junction held 5 bases outside the gene matches. The CDR3 spells CASSVDRGGSPLHF. Written as DNA, the CDR3 is TGTGCCAGCAGCGTTGACAGGGGGGGTTCACCCCTCCACTTT. Supplemented by reference TRBV5-4 and TRBJ1-6, the full variable domain reads ETGVTQSPTHLIKTRGQQVTLRCSSQSGHNTVSWYQQALGQGPQFIFQYYREEENGRGNFPPRFSGLQFPNYSSELNVNALELDDSALYLCASSVDRGGSPLHFGNGTRLTVT.

This clonotype was recorded at least ten times. The V gene is TRBV20-1, the J gene TRBJ2-1; D is unclear. Trimming stripped 0 bases from V and 10 bases from J, with 19 bases between. This CDR3 region has 15 residues. In germline, CDR1 is DFQATT, CDR2 SNEGSKA (reference sequence). CDR3: CSARDQGGSLGEQFF. CDR3 DNA sequence: TGCAGTGCTAGAGATCAAGGTGGCAGCCTCGGGGAGCAGTTCTTC.

The sample holds many counts of this clonotype. V usage is TRBV10-3 and J usage is TRBJ1-1; D remains ambiguous. Germline CDR1 ENHRY, CDR2 SYGVKD. V lost 7 bases to trimming and J lost 0 bases, with 15 bases between them. The CDR3 is 15 residues long. The CDR3 DNA follows: TGTGCCATCACCAACTCGGGCAGGATGAACACTGAAGCTTTCTTT. It yields the protein CAITNSGRMNTEAFF.

Points on this clonotype: A read error is the likely source, as a far larger clone sits one nucleotide away. The CDR3 does not end in the conserved phenylalanine or tryptophan, so this is likely a read error. The chain links TRBV7-9 to TRBJ2-1; no firm D call. Germline loops: CDR1 SEHNR, CDR2 FQNEAQ (reference sequence). CDR3 length: 18 residues. V lost 3 bases and J lost 2, with 20 bases in between. CDR3 in amino acids: CASSFSAEAYRAYNEQFL. Written as DNA, the CDR3 is TGTGCCAGCAGCTTTTCCGCAGAAGCCTACCGGGCCTACAATGAGCAGTTCCTC.

This clonotype was picked up many times. This chain uses TRBV28 with TRBJ2-3; D not resolved. The germline V gene encodes CDR1 MDHEN and CDR2 SYDVKM. The V end lost 7 bases, the J end lost 3 bases, and 8 bases lay between the germline ends. The CDR3 consists of 12 residues. CDR3 in amino acids: CASTKNTDTQYF. The CDR3, as DNA: TGTGCCAGCACTAAAAATACAGATACGCAGTATTTT.

The gene calls are TRBV5-1 and TRBJ2-5; D call uncertain. The CDR3 totals 12 residues. From germline, CDR1 is SGHRS and CDR2 YFSETQ. Trimming shortened V by 0 bases and J by 5 bases, and 5 bases separated the two germline ends. CDR3 nucleotide sequence: TGCGCCAGCAGCTTGGATCGGGAGACCCAGTACTTC. The encoded protein is CASSLDRETQYF.

There are a few counts of this clonotype. The V call is TRBV6-1, the J call TRBJ2-3, with unresolved D. Trimming pared 2 bases from V and 2 bases from J, leaving 11 bases between. This CDR3 is 15 amino acids long. The germline V gene has CDR1 MNHNS and CDR2 SASEGT. Here the CDR3 reads CASSEFGQNTDTQYF. In nucleotides, the CDR3 is TGTGCCAGCAGTGAATTTGGTCAAAACACAGATACGCAGTATTTT.

This clonotype was observed many times. The genes are TRBV20-1 and TRBJ2-2; D possibly corresponds to TRBD1 (5 bases). Germline CDR1 is DFQATT and CDR2 is SNEGSKA (reference sequence). The CDR3 extends over 15 amino acids. Trimming removed 6 bases at V and 2 bases at J, with 16 bases between. CDR3 nucleotides: TGCAGTGCCCGGAACGACAGAAACAACACCGGGGAGCTGTTTTTT. Protein: CSARNDRNNTGELFF.

In its sample, this clonotype was seen a few times. The chain couples TRBV6-2 or TRBV6-3 to TRBJ2-4; D perhaps matches TRBD1 (5 bases). Per the germline V gene, CDR1 is MNHEY and CDR2 is SVGEGT. CDR3 length: 14 residues. V lost 5 bases and J 3 bases, leaving 11 bases between the germline ends. The CDR3 reads CASSTQGSKNIQYF. DNA of the CDR3: TGTGCCAGCAGTACCCAGGGTAGCAAAAACATTCAGTACTTC.

This clonotype was recorded at least ten times. The chain joins TRBV7-8 to TRBJ1-1; D call uncertain. Germline V CDR1 and CDR2: SGHVS, FQNEAQ. V was clipped by 2 bases and J by 1 base, with 8 bases between them. CDR3 length: 14 amino acids. The CDR3 reads CASSLRRANTEAFF. The CDR3 nucleotides read TGTGCCAGCAGCTTACGAAGAGCGAACACTGAAGCTTTCTTT.

This clonotype has at least ten counts. V is TRBV5-6 and J is TRBJ2-7; 12 bases line up with TRBD1. The V gene's germline CDR1 is SGHDT and CDR2 YYEEEE. Germline trimming cut 2 bases from V and 6 bases from J; bases unmatched to any gene: 6. The CDR3 loop spans 15 amino acids. As DNA, the CDR3 is TGTGCCAGCAGCTTTACCGGGACAGGGGGCGTCGAGCAGTACTTC. Protein product: CASSFTGTGGVEQYF.

For this clonotype: One base away lies a much larger clone, so this may be a sequencing read error. The CDR3 region has the DNA TGTGCCTGCAGCCCCTGGACTAGCGGGAGGATTTACAATGAGCAGTTCTTC. It encodes CACSPWTSGRIYNEQFF. The genes are TRBV9 and TRBJ2-1; 14 bases are a match to TRBD2. Germline V lookup: CDR1 SGDLS, CDR2 YYNGEE. The CDR3 loop spans 17 amino acids.

About this clonotype: A far larger clone is off by one base, so a read error is likely. The rearrangement uses TRBV7-9 and TRBJ2-2; D is uncertain. The CDR3 consists of 16 residues. V was shortened by 1 base and J by 4 bases, with 13 bases between the two germline ends. The germline CDR1 and CDR2 sequences are SEHNR and FQNEAQ (reference sequence). This CDR3 reads CASSLDCSSSTGELFF. The CDR3 region has the DNA TGTGCCAGCAGCTTAGATTGCTCCTCTTCCACCGGGGAGCTGTTTTTT.

The chain links TRBV25-1 to TRBJ1-4; D is ambiguous. The length of the CDR3 is 14 residues. Germline assignment: CDR1 MGHDK and CDR2 SYGVNS. With 2 bases removed from V and 7 bases from J, the gap between germline ends came to 11 bases. The CDR3 DNA reads as TGTGCCAGCAGTGAAGACCCGGCGGGTGAAAAACTGTTTTTT. As protein: CASSEDPAGEKLFF.

This clonotype has a count of ten or more. This sequence joins TRBV20-1 and TRBJ1-2; possible D gene TRBD1, 6 bases. Germline V lookup: CDR1 DFQATT, CDR2 SNEGSKA (reference sequence). This CDR3 contains 13 residues. Between the trimmed V and J ends, which lost 7 bases and 4 bases, there was a span of 16 bases. CDR3 sequence: CSVWGGGFYGYTF. As DNA, the CDR3 is TGCAGTGTATGGGGAGGGGGGTTCTATGGCTACACCTTC.

With regard to this clonotype: Just one base apart from a much larger clone, this may be a read error. The chain couples TRBV27 to TRBJ2-1; D might be TRBD2 (7 bases). V shed 3 bases and J shed 8 bases, with 20 bases lying between them. CDR1 is MNHEY, CDR2 SMNVEV, per germline (reference sequence). The CDR3 has 16 residues. The CDR3 DNA reads as TGTGCCAGCAGTTTTCAAAGGGGGGGTGTGCACGATGAGCAGTTCTTC. Its translation is CASSFQRGGVHDEQFF.

This clonotype was detected only once. This sequence may be a read error, since a much larger clone differs from it by one base. The chain combines TRBV2 with TRBJ2-5; D might be TRBD2 (6 bases). TRBJ2-1 matches the DNA end more closely, so the J call is doubtful. CDR3 length equals 13 residues. The germline gives CDR1 SNHLY, CDR2 FYNNEI. CDR3 coding DNA: TGTGCCAGCAGTGAGGGGGGTTGGTACGAGCAGTTCTTC. This gives the protein CASSEGGWYEQFF.

This chain joins TRBV29-1 and TRBJ1-2; D not certain. V was cut by 7 bases and J by 2 bases, with 11 bases left in between. From germline, CDR1 is SQVTM and CDR2 ANQGSEA. The CDR3 is made up of 12 amino acids. The CDR3 bases are TGCAGCGGGCTCTGGGCAAACTATGGCTACACCTTC. Protein sequence: CSGLWANYGYTF.